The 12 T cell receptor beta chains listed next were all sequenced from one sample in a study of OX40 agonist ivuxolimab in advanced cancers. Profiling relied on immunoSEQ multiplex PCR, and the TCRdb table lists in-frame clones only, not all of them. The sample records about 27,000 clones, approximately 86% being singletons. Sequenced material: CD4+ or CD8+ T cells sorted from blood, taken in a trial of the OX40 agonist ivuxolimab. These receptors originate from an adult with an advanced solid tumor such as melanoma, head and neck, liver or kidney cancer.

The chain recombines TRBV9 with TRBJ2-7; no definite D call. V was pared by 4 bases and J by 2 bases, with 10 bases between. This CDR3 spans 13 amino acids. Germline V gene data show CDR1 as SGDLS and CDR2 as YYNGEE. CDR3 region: CASSSAPTYEQYF. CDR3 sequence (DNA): TGTGCCAGCAGCTCCGCTCCAACCTACGAGCAGTACTTC. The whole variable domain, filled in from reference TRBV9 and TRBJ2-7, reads DSGVTQTPKHLITATGQRVTLRCSPRSGDLSVYWYQQSLDQGLQFLIQYYNGEERAKGNILERFSAQQFPDLHSELNLSSLELGDSALYFCASSSAPTYEQYFGPGTRLTVT.

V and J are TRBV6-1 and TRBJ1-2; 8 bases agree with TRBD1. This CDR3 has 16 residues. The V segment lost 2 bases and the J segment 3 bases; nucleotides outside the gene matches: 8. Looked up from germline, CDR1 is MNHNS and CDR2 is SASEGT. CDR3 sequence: CASSEIVDRAYYGYTF. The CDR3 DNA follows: TGTGCCAGCAGTGAAATAGTGGACAGGGCATACTATGGCTACACCTTC.

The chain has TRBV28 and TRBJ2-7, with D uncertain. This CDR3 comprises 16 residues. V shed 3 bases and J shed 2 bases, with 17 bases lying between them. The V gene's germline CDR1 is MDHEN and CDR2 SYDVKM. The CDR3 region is CASSFFKTFPPYEQYF. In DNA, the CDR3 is TGTGCCAGCAGTTTTTTTAAAACCTTCCCCCCCTACGAGCAGTACTTC.

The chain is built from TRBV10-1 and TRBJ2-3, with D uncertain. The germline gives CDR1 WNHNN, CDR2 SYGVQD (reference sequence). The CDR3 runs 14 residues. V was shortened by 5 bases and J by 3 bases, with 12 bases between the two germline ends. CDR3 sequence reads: CASSPRVGTDTQYF. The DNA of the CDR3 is TGCGCCAGCAGTCCCCGGGTGGGGACAGATACGCAGTATTTT.

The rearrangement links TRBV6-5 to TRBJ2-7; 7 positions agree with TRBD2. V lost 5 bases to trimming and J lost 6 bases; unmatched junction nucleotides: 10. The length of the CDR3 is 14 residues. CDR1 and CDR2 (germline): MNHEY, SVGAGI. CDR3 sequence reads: CASSERRGIGEQYF. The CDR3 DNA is TGTGCCAGCAGTGAACGGCGGGGGATCGGCGAGCAGTACTTC.

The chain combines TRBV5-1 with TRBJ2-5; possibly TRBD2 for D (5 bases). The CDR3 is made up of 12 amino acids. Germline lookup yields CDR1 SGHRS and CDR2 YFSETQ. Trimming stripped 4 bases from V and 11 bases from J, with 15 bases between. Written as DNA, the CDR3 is TGCGCCAGCAGCCGGACGTCTTGGGAGCAGTACTTC. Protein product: CASSRTSWEQYF.

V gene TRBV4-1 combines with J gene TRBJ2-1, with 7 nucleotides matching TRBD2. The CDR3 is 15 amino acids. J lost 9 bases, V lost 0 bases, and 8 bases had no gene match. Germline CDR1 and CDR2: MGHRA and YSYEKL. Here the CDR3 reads CASSQDRSGEGEQFF. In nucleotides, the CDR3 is TGCGCCAGCAGCCAAGATAGATCGGGGGAGGGTGAGCAGTTCTTC.

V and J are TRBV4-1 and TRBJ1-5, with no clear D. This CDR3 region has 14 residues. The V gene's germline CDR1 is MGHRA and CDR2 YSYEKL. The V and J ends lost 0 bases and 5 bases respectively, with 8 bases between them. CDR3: CASSQDGQYQPQHF. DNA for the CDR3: TGCGCCAGCAGCCAAGATGGGCAGTATCAGCCCCAGCATTTT.

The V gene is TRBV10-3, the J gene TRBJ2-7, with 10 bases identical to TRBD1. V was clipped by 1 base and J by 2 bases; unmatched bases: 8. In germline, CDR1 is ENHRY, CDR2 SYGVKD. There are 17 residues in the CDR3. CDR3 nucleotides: TGTGCCATCAGTGAGTTCGAGGACAGGGGGGACCCCTACGAGCAGTACTTC. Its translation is CAISEFEDRGDPYEQYF.

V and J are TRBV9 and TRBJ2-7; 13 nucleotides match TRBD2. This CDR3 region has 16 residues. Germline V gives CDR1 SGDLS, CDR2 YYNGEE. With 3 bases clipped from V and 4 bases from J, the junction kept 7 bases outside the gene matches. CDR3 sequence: CASSGGTSGDYYEQYF. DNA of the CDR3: TGTGCCAGCAGCGGAGGGACTAGCGGGGATTATTACGAGCAGTACTTC.

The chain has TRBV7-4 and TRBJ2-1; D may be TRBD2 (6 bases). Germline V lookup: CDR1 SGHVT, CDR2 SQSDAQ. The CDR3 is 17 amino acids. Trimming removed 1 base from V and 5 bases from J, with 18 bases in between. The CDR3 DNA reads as TGTGCCAGCAGCTTAGTATTTCGGGGACTTGAGAACAATGAGCAGTTCTTC. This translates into CASSLVFRGLENNEQFF. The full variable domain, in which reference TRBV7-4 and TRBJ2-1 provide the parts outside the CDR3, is GAGVSQSPRYKVAKRGRDVALRCDSISGHVTLYWYRQTLGQGSEVLTYSQSDAQRDKSGRPSGRFSAERPERSVSTLKIQRTEQGDSAVYLCASSLVFRGLENNEQFFGPGTRLTVL.

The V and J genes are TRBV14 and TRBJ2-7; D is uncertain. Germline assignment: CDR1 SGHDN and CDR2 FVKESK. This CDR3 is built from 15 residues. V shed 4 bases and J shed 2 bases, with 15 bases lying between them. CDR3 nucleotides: TGTGCCAGCAGCCCCCTGGCCGGAGTGGCCTACGAGCAGTACTTC. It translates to CASSPLAGVAYEQYF.